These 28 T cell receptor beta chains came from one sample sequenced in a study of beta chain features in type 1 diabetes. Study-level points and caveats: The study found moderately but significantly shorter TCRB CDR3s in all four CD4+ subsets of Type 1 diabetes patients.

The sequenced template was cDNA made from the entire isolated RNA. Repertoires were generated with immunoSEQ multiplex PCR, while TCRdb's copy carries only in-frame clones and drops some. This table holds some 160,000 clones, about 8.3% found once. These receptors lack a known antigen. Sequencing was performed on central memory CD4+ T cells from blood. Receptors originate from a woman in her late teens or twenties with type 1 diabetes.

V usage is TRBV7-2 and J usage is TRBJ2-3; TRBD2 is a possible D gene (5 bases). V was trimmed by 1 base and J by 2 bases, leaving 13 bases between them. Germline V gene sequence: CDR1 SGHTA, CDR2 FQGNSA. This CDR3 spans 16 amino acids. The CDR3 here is CASSLGTSGFTDTQYF. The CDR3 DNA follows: TGTGCCAGCAGCTTAGGTACGAGCGGATTCACAGATACGCAGTATTTT.

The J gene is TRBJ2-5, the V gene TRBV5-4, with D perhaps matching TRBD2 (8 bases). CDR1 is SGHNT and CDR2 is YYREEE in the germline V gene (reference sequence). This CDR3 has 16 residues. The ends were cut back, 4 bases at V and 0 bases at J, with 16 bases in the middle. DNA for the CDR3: TGTGCCAGCAGCGCGGGACTAGGGGGCAACCAAGAGACCCAGTACTTC. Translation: CASSAGLGGNQETQYF.

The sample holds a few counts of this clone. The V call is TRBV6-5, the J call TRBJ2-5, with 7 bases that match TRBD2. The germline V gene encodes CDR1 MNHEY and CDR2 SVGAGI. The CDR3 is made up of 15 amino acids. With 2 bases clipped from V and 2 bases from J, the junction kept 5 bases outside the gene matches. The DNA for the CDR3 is TGTGCCAGCAGTTACCGCCTAGCGGCTCAAGAGACCCAGTACTTC. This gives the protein CASSYRLAAQETQYF.

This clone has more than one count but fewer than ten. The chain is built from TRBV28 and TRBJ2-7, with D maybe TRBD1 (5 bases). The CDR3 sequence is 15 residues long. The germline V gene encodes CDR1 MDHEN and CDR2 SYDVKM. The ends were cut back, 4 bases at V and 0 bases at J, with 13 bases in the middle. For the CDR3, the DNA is TGTGCCAGCAGTTCCCAGGGTGCTCCCTCCTACGAGCAGTACTTC. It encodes CASSSQGAPSYEQYF. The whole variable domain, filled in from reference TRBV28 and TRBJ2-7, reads DVKVTQSSRYLVKRTGEKVFLECVQDMDHENMFWYRQDPGLGLRLIYFSYDVKMKEKGDIPEGYSVSREKKERFSLILESASTNQTSMYLCASSSQGAPSYEQYFGPGTRLTVT.

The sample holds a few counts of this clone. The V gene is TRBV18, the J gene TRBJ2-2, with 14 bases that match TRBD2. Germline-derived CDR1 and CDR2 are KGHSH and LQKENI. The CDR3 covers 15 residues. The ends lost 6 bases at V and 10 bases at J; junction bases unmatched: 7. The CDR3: CASSGTSGSLEELFF. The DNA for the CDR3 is TGTGCCAGCTCGGGGACTAGCGGGAGTCTGGAGGAGCTGTTTTTT.

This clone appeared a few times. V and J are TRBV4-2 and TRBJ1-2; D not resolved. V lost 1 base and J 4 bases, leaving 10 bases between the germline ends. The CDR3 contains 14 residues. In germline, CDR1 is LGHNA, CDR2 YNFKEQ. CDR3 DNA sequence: TGTGCCAGCAGCCAAGTGCGGGAACTCTATGGCTACACCTTC. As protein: CASSQVRELYGYTF.

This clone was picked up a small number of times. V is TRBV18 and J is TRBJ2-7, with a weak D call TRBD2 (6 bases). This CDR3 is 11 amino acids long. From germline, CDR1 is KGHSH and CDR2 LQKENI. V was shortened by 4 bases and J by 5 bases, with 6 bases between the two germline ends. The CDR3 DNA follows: TGTGCCAGCTCACGGGAGGACGAGCAGTACTTC. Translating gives CASSREDEQYF.

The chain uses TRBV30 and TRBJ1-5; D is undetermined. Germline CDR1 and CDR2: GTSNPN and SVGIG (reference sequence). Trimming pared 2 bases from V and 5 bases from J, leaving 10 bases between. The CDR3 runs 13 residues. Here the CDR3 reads CAWSPHIDQPQHF. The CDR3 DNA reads TGTGCCTGGAGTCCACACATCGATCAGCCCCAGCATTTT.

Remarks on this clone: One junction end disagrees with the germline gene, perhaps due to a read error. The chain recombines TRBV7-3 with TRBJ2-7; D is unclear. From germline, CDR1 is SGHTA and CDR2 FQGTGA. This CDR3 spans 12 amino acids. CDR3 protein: CASSLAVAPPSF. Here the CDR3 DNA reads TGTGCCAGCAGCTTAGCGGTAGCTCCGCCGTCCTTC.

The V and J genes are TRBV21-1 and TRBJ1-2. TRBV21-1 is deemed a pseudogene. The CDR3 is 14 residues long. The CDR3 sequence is CASSKESGVYGYTF. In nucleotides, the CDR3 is TGTGCCAGCAGCAAAGAGTCCGGGGTCTATGGCTACACCTTC.

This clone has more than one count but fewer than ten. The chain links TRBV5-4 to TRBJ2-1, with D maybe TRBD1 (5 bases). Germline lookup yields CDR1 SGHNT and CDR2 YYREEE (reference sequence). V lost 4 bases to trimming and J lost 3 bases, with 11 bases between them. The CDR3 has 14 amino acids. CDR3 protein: CASSKQDSYNEQFF. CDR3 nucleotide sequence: TGTGCCAGCAGCAAACAAGACAGCTACAATGAGCAGTTCTTC.

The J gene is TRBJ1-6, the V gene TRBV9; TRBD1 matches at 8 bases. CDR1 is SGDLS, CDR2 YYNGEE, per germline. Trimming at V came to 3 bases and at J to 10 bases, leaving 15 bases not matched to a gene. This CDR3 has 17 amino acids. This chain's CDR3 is CASSAEPGQAPDSPLHF. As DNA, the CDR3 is TGTGCCAGCAGCGCGGAGCCGGGACAGGCCCCAGACTCACCCCTCCACTTT.

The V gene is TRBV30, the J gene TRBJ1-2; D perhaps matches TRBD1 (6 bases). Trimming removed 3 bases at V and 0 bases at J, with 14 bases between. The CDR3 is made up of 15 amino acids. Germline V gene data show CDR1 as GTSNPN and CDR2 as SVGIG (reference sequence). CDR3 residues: CAWRLGTRTNYGYTF. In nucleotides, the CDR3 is TGTGCCTGGAGATTGGGGACAAGAACTAACTATGGCTACACCTTC.

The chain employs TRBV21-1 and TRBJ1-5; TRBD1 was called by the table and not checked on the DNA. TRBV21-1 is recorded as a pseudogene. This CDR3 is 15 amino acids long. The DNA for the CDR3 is TGTGCCAGCAGCAAACTGGAGACAGGGAGTCAGCCCCAGCATTTT. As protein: CASSKLETGSQPQHF.

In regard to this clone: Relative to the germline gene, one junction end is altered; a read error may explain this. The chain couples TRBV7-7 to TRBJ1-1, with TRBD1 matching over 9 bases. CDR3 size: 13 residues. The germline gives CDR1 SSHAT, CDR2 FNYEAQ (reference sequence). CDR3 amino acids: CASSPDRGGEAFF. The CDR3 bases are TGTGCTAGCAGCCCTGACAGGGGGGGAGAAGCTTTCTTT.

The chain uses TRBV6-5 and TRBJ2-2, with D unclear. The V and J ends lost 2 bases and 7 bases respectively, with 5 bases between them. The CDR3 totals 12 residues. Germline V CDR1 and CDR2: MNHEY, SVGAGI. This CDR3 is CASSYPGGELFF. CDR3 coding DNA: TGTGCCAGCAGTTACCCCGGCGGGGAGCTGTTTTTT.

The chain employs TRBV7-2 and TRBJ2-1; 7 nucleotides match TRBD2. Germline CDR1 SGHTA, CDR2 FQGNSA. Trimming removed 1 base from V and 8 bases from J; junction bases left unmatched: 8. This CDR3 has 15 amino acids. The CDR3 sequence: CASSLGIGGSYEQFF. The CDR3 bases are TGTGCCAGCAGCTTAGGAATCGGCGGGAGTTATGAGCAGTTCTTC.

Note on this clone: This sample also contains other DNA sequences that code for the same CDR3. CDR3 in DNA: TGTGCCTGGATCCGGACTAGCGGGAGCTACGAGCAGTACTTC. Protein: CAWIRTSGSYEQYF. The chain recombines TRBV30 with TRBJ2-7; TRBD2 matches at 13 bases. This CDR3 region has 14 residues. CDR1 is GTSNPN, CDR2 SVGIG, per germline (reference sequence). Unmatched junction bases numbered 3, after V lost 4 bases and J lost 3 bases.

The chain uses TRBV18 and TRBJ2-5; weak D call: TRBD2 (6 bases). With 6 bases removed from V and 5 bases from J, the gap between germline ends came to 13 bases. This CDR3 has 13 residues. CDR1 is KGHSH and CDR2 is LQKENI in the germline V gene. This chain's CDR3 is CASSRESGETQYF. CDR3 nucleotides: TGTGCCAGCTCCCGGGAGTCCGGGGAGACCCAGTACTTC.

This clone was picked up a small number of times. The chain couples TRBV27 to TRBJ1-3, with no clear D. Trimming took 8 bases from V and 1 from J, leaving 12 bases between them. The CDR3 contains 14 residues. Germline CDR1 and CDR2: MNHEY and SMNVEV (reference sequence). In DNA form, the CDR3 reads TGTGCCAGCGCCAGATCAGGATCTGGAAACACCATATATTTT. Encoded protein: CASARSGSGNTIYF.

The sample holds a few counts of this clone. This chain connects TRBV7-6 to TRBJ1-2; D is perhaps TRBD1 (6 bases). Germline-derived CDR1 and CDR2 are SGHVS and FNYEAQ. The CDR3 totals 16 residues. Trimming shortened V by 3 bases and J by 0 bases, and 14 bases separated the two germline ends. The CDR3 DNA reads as TGTGCCAGCAGCTTCCGGACAGCCAAAGCTAACTATGGCTACACCTTC. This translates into CASSFRTAKANYGYTF.

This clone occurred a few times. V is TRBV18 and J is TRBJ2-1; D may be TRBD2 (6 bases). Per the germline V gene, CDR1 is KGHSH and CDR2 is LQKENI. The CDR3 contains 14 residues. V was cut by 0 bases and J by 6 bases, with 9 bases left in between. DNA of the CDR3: TGTGCCAGCTCACCACCAGGAGGGAGCAATGAGCAGTTCTTC. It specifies CASSPPGGSNEQFF.

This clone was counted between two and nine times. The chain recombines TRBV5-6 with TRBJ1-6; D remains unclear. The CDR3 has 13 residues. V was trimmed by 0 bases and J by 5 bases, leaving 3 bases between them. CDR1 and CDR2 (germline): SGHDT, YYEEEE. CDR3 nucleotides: TGTGCCAGCAGCTTGGGCGATAATTCACCCCTCCACTTT. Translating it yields CASSLGDNSPLHF.

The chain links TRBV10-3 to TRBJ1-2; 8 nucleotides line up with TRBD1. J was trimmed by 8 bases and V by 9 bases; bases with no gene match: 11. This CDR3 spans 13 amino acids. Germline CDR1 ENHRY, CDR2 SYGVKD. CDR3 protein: CAMGTGALGGYTF. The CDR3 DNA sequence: TGTGCCATGGGGACAGGCGCTTTGGGGGGCTACACCTTC.

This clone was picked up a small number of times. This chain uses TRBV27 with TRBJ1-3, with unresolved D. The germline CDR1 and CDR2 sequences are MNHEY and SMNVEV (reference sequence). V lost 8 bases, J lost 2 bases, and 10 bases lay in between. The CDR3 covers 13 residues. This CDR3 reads CASAIQPGNTIYF. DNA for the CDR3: TGTGCCAGCGCTATCCAACCTGGAAACACCATATATTTT.

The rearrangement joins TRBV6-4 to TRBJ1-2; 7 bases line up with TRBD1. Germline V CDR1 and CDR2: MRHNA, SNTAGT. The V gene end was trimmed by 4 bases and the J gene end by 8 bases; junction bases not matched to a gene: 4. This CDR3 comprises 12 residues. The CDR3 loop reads CASSAGTAGYTF. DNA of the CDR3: TGTGCCAGCAGTGCCGGGACAGCCGGCTACACCTTC.

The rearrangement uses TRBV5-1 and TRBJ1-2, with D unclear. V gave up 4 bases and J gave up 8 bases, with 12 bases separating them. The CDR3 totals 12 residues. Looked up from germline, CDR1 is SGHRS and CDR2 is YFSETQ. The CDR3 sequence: CASSQTTRGYTF. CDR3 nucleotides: TGCGCCAGCAGCCAGACTACGCGGGGCTACACCTTC.

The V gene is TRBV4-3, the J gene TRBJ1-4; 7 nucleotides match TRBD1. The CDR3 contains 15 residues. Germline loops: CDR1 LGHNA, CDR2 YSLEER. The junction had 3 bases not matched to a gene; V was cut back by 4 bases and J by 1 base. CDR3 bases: TGCGCCAGCAGCCGCCAGGGGGAAACTAATGAAAAACTGTTTTTT. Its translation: CASSRQGETNEKLFF.